This TCR beta chain was recorded in a study of T cell repertoires in cytomegalovirus infection. As concerns this clonotype: Antigen specificity is unknown.

Each CDR3 protein gets one entry after TCRdb re-called the reads with MiXCR. The table shows about 920,000 distinct CDR3 sequences, with about a third occurring only once. Germline V CDR1 and CDR2: MRHNA, SNTAGT. The V end lost 2 bases, the J end lost 7 bases, and 15 bases lay between the germline ends. The CDR3 runs to 16 residues. Study conclusions and caveats: HLA-C-restricted CMV clonotypes gave the most frequent clonotype in two of eight donors.

Sample: cultured CD8+ T cells from PBMCs, taken from culture after CMV antigen stimulation. The V gene is TRBV6-4, the J gene TRBJ1-6, with D perhaps matching TRBD1 (6 bases). The clonotype comes from a human donor in good health (CMV status not recorded). Some clones in this sample may be carry-over from other donors' samples. CDR3 sequence: CASSDASGGLNSPLHF. As DNA, the CDR3 is TGTGCCAGCAGTGACGCCTCGGGGGGCTTAAATTCACCCCTCCACTTT.